Following are 27 T cell receptor beta chains from one sample sequenced in a study of T cells in women clearing cervical HPV infection. The method was immunoSEQ multiplex PCR; TCRdb's version includes in-frame clones alone and lacks a portion of them. Its table lists around 30,000 clones. Sequencing input: blood buffy coat. The receptors come from a woman between 18 and 69 years old with a cervical HPV16 infection that either progressed to CIN3+ or cleared (not recorded which).

Worth noting for this clone: The read gets to within 3 residues of the CDR3 end, and the germline J gene fills in the rest. The J gene is TRBJ2-1, the V gene TRBV12-3 or TRBV12-4, with TRBD2 as a possible D gene (6 bases). This CDR3 spans 15 amino acids. V gave up 1 base and J gave up 0 bases, with 7 bases separating them. The CDR3 protein is CASSLGDFSYNEQFF. The covered CDR3 bases are TGTGCCAGCAGTTTAGGGGACTTCTCCTACAATGAG.

CDR3 loop: CASSQRQGANTGELFF. Incomplete CDR3 DNA: TGTGCCAGCTCACAACGACAGGGGGCGAACACCGGGGAG. The chain joins TRBV18 to TRBJ2-2; 9 nucleotides line up with TRBD1. Read coverage stops 3 residues before the CDR3 terminus; the germline J gene supplies the remainder. Unmatched junction bases numbered 3, after V lost 4 bases and J lost 0 bases. The length of the CDR3 is 16 residues. Germline CDR1 is KGHSH and CDR2 is LQKENI. Supplemented by reference TRBV18 and TRBJ2-2, the full variable domain reads NAGVMQNPRHLVRRRGQEARLRCSPMKGHSHVYWYRQLPEEGLKFMVYLQKENIIDESGMPKERFSAEFPKEGPSILRIQQVVRGDSAAYFCASSQRQGANTGELFFGEGSRLTVL.

Worth noting for this clone: The observed sequence ends 3 residues before the CDR3 terminus, with the missing tail filled in from the germline J gene. The gene calls are TRBV19 and TRBJ1-5, with no clear D. V gave up 0 bases and J gave up 1 base, with 10 bases separating them. The CDR3 runs 16 residues. Germline CDR1 is LNHDA and CDR2 is SQIVND (reference sequence). The CDR3 sequence is CASSIDEAGSNQPQHF. Partial CDR3 DNA: TGTGCCAGTAGTATAGATGAGGCAGGCAGCAATCAGCCC.

Points on this clone: The read halts 3 residues ahead of the CDR3 end, with the missing end drawn from the germline J gene. This CDR3 is also generated by other DNA sequences in the sample. The chain employs TRBV5-1 and TRBJ2-3, with D perhaps TRBD2 (5 bases). The CDR3 is 15 amino acids. The V end lost 0 bases, the J end lost 4 bases, and 12 bases lay between the germline ends. Germline V gene lookup returns CDR1 SGHRS and CDR2 YFSETQ. CDR3 sequence: CASSLVGRGPDTQYF. The CDR3 bases that were read are TGCGCCAGCAGCTTGGTAGGTCGGGGTCCAGATACG.

On this clone: The sequence runs out 3 residues before the end of the CDR3; the remainder is reconstructed from the germline J gene. The chain recombines TRBV7-2 with TRBJ2-1, with D possibly being TRBD2 (5 bases). The CDR3 contains 13 residues. The V end was cut by 2 bases, the J end by 7 bases, with 9 bases between. The V gene's germline CDR1 is SGHTA and CDR2 FQGNSA. The sequenced CDR3 bases are TGTGCCAGCAGCTTACGGCGGGTGAATGAG. It translates to CASSLRRVNE. Given in full, the CDR3 is CASSLRRVNEQFF.

Points on this clone: The CDR3 extends 3 residues past the end of the read, so its final part is completed from the germline J gene. This chain uses TRBV6-2 or TRBV6-3 with TRBJ2-7, with D maybe TRBD2 (5 bases). V lost 2 bases and J lost 5, with 13 bases in between. Germline V gene sequence: CDR1 MNHEY, CDR2 SVGEGT. The CDR3 has 14 residues. The CDR3 DNA, read in part, is TGTGCCAGCAGTTACCAGGACTCAGTCGACGAG. It codes for CASSYQDSVDE. The whole CDR3 sequence is CASSYQDSVDEQYF.

As regards this clone: The CDR3 extends 3 residues past the end of the read, so its final part is completed from the germline J gene. This chain uses TRBV6-2 or TRBV6-3 with TRBJ2-1; 8 bases line up with TRBD2. There are 13 residues in the CDR3. Germline-derived CDR1 and CDR2 are MNHEY and SVGEGT. Germline trimming cut 8 bases from V and 7 bases from J; bases unmatched to any gene: 7. The sequenced CDR3 bases are TGTGCCAGCGAGTTCGGGGGGGGAAATGAG. It specifies CASEFGGGNE. In full, the CDR3 is CASEFGGGNEQFF.

For this clone: The read falls 3 residues short of the CDR3 end, and the missing part is taken from the germline J gene. The V call is TRBV5-1, the J call TRBJ2-3; TRBD1 matches 8 bases. The germline V gene encodes CDR1 SGHRS and CDR2 YFSETQ. CDR3 length: 13 amino acids. V was clipped by 4 bases and J by 6 bases; unmatched bases: 4. The CDR3 bases that were read are TGCGCCAGCAGCGTTGGACAGGGCGATACG. Its protein is CASSVGQGDT. The full CDR3 is CASSVGQGDTQYF.

For this clone: The read ends 3 residues early relative to the CDR3; the germline J gene fills the gap. The rearrangement uses TRBV4-1 and TRBJ2-7; weak D call: TRBD2 (6 bases). There are 14 residues in the CDR3. V was pared by 4 bases and J by 6 bases, with 16 bases between. Looked up from germline, CDR1 is MGHRA and CDR2 is YSYEKL. The CDR3 bases that were read are TGCGCCAGCAGCCTGGGACTGGGATCGAGCGAG. Its protein is CASSLGLGSSE. The whole CDR3 region reads CASSLGLGSSEQYF.

This clone is identified as medium-sized from frequency. The CDR3 end lies 3 residues beyond the end of the read and is filled in from the germline J gene. The chain employs TRBV7-2 and TRBJ2-1, with D maybe TRBD1 (6 bases). The germline V and J ends were trimmed by 5 bases and 7 bases, with 12 bases remaining between them. The germline gives CDR1 SGHTA, CDR2 FQGNSA. This CDR3 comprises 13 residues. The CDR3 reads CASSQNRENEQFF. CDR3 DNA (partial): TGTGCCAGCAGCCAAAACAGGGAAAATGAG.

Worth noting for this clone: The read terminates 3 residues ahead of where the CDR3 ends, so the germline J gene completes it. The rearrangement links TRBV11-1 to TRBJ2-3, with D possibly being TRBD1 (7 bases). This CDR3 comprises 14 residues. Trimming pared 5 bases from V and 4 bases from J, leaving 13 bases between. Germline loops: CDR1 SGHAT, CDR2 FQDESV (reference sequence). The sequenced CDR3 bases are TGTGCCAGCAGCCCCAGGGGGGTCTCAGATACG. It translates to CASSPRGVSDT. The full CDR3 is CASSPRGVSDTQYF.

On this clone itself: The read ends 3 residues early relative to the CDR3; the germline J gene fills the gap. The genes are TRBV20-1 and TRBJ2-3; D ambiguous. Germline CDR1 is DFQATT and CDR2 is SNEGSKA (reference sequence). This CDR3 has 15 amino acids. Deletions cut 3 bases from V and 0 bases from J, with 13 bases between. The CDR3 region is CSASKAGTSTDTQYF. CDR3 DNA (partial): TGCAGTGCTAGTAAGGCAGGTACTAGCACAGATACG.

Points on this clone: The observed sequence ends 3 residues before the CDR3 terminus, with the missing tail filled in from the germline J gene. V is TRBV14 and J is TRBJ2-7, with unresolved D. CDR1 SGHDN and CDR2 FVKESK come from the germline V gene. The CDR3 has 11 amino acids. Trimming removed 1 base from V and 4 bases from J, with 2 bases in between. This CDR3 reads CASSQAYEQYF. The CDR3 DNA, read in part, is TGTGCCAGCAGCCAAGCTTACGAG.

Worth noting for this clone: With the read ending 3 residues before the CDR3 end, the germline J gene is used to fill in that end. The chain is built from TRBV19 and TRBJ1-4, with 9 bases aligning to TRBD1. The CDR3 contains 18 residues. J lost 0 bases, V lost 2 bases, and 7 bases had no gene match. Germline V gene lookup returns CDR1 LNHDA and CDR2 SQIVND (reference sequence). The CDR3 sequence: CASSIWTGADATNEKLFF. Incomplete CDR3 DNA: TGTGCCAGTAGTATATGGACAGGGGCTGATGCAACTAATGAAAAA. Looking up the rest from reference TRBV19 and TRBJ1-4 gives the full variable domain: DGGITQSPKYLFRKEGQNVTLSCEQNLNHDAMYWYRQDPGQGLRLIYYSQIVNDFQKGDIAEGYSVSREKKESFPLTVTSAQKNPTAFYLCASSIWTGADATNEKLFFGSGTQLSVL.

As to this clone: The CDR3 end falls 3 residues outside the read, so it is completed with the germline J gene. The chain has TRBV18 and TRBJ2-1, with D perhaps matching TRBD2 (5 bases). The CDR3 runs 12 residues. The germline V gene encodes CDR1 KGHSH and CDR2 LQKENI. Trimming left V 6 bases short and J 9 bases short, with 12 bases between. The CDR3 here is CASSQSRGEQFF. CDR3 DNA, as far as it was read: TGTGCCAGCTCCCAATCCCGGGGTGAG.

On this clone: The read ends 3 residues before the CDR3 terminus; that terminus is restored from the germline J gene. V is TRBV20-1 and J is TRBJ1-1, with 8 bases identical to TRBD1. The germline CDR1 and CDR2 sequences are DFQATT and SNEGSKA (reference sequence). The trim removed 3 bases at V and 5 bases at J, leaving 11 bases unmatched. CDR3 size: 15 residues. CDR3: CSASPRQGAGTEAFF. CDR3 DNA (partial): TGCAGTGCTAGCCCCAGGCAGGGGGCGGGAACTGAA.

The sequenced CDR3 bases are TGTGCCAGCAGCTTAGCCGGAGGGAGCAATCAGCCC. Its translation is CASSLAGGSNQP. The full CDR3 is CASSLAGGSNQPQHF. This chain joins TRBV7-2 and TRBJ1-5; D call uncertain. The DNA ends 3 residues before the CDR3 does, and the rest of the CDR3 is filled in from the germline J gene. Germline lookup yields CDR1 SGHTA and CDR2 FQGNSA. The CDR3 has 15 residues. Trimming took off 0 bases at V and 1 base at J, with 7 bases between the two ends.

Of note for this clone: The read terminates 3 residues before the CDR3 end, so the remaining end is supplied by the germline J gene. The V gene is TRBV6-1, the J gene TRBJ2-2; 7 bases agree with TRBD1. The CDR3 sequence is 15 residues long. Germline V gene data show CDR1 as MNHNS and CDR2 as SASEGT. V lost 1 base and J lost 4; bases outside the gene matches: 3. CDR3 DNA, as far as it was read: TGTGCCAGCAGTGAAGGGCCAGGGGGCACCGGGGAG. Its protein product is CASSEGPGGTGE. The complete CDR3 protein is CASSEGPGGTGELFF.

Regarding this clone: The CDR3 is cut off 3 residues early in the read; its end comes from the germline J gene. The genes are TRBV6-1 and TRBJ1-4; the D is unclear. The CDR3 is made up of 15 amino acids. Per the germline V gene, CDR1 is MNHNS and CDR2 is SASEGT. With 0 bases removed from V and 2 bases from J, the gap between germline ends came to 7 bases. The sequenced CDR3 bases are TGTGCCAGCAGTGAAGCGCGAGGGACTAATGAAAAA. This translates into CASSEARGTNEK. The CDR3 in its entirety is CASSEARGTNEKLFF.

Points on this clone: The read finishes 3 residues shy of the CDR3 end, and the germline J gene is used to complete it. The rearrangement links TRBV5-4 to TRBJ2-1; D is perhaps TRBD2 (5 bases). Germline CDR1 is SGHNT and CDR2 is YYREEE (reference sequence). This CDR3 region has 14 residues. The ends were cut back, 1 base at V and 7 bases at J, with 12 bases in the middle. CDR3 DNA (partial): TGTGCCAGCAGCTTGCGCTACCCGGGGAATGAG. This translates into CASSLRYPGNE. The whole CDR3 reads CASSLRYPGNEQFF.

The DNA read from the CDR3 is TGCGCCAGCAGCATACACCTAGCGGGAGGGCCGGGCAATGAG. Translated, it gives CASSIHLAGGPGNE. Given in full, the CDR3 is CASSIHLAGGPGNEQFF. The rearrangement joins TRBV5-1 to TRBJ2-1, with 12 bases lining up with TRBD2. The read ends 3 residues early relative to the CDR3; the germline J gene fills the gap. The CDR3 is 17 residues long. Germline CDR1 reads SGHRS; CDR2 reads YFSETQ. V shed 4 bases, J shed 6 bases, and the junction held 11 bases outside the gene matches.

For this clone: The read halts 3 residues ahead of the CDR3 end, with the missing end drawn from the germline J gene. The chain links TRBV5-5 to TRBJ2-3, with D possibly being TRBD2 (6 bases). V was shortened by 0 bases and J by 0 bases, with 8 bases between the two germline ends. This CDR3 comprises 15 residues. In germline, CDR1 is SGHKS, CDR2 YYEKEE (reference sequence). The covered CDR3 bases are TGTGCCAGCAGCTTGGGGGCGGGGAGCACAGATACG. It codes for CASSLGAGSTDT. The whole CDR3 protein reads CASSLGAGSTDTQYF.

In the case of this clone: The CDR3 extends 3 residues past the end of the read, so its final part is completed from the germline J gene. The rearrangement links TRBV5-4 to TRBJ2-7, with TRBD2 matching 10 bases. The CDR3 contains 14 residues. Per the germline V gene, CDR1 is SGHNT and CDR2 is YYREEE (reference sequence). V shed 1 base, J shed 6 bases, and the junction held 4 bases outside the gene matches. The CDR3 DNA, read in part, is TGTGCCAGCAGCTTGCCTAGCGGGAGAGCCGAG. Translation: CASSLPSGRAE. In full, the CDR3 is CASSLPSGRAEQYF.

This CDR3 reads CASSRQPYTEAFF. The DNA read from the CDR3 is TGTGCCAGCTCAAGACAGCCCTACACTGAA. The J gene is TRBJ1-1, the V gene TRBV18; tentatively, D is TRBD1 (5 bases). The sequenced fragment ends 3 residues before the CDR3 boundary, so the rest is inferred from the germline J gene. This CDR3 comprises 13 residues. V shed 5 bases and J shed 3 bases, with 10 bases lying between them. Germline loops: CDR1 KGHSH, CDR2 LQKENI.

As concerns this clone: The CDR3 end lies 3 residues beyond the end of the read and is filled in from the germline J gene. The chain joins TRBV30 to TRBJ1-6; the D gene is possibly TRBD1 (6 bases). V shed 0 bases and J shed 5 bases, with 11 bases lying between them. The CDR3 contains 15 residues. Germline V CDR1 and CDR2: GTSNPN, SVGIG (reference sequence). CDR3: CAWSVLGQHNSPLHF. The CDR3 bases that were read are TGTGCCTGGAGTGTACTCGGACAGCATAATTCACCC. The whole variable domain, filled in from reference TRBV30 and TRBJ1-6, reads SQTIHQWPATLVQPVGSPLSLECTVEGTSNPNLYWYRQAAGRGLQLLFYSVGIGQISSEVPQNLSASRPQDRQFILSSKKLLLSDSGFYLCAWSVLGQHNSPLHFGNGTRLTVT.

Notes on this clone: At one boundary the junction diverges from the germline segment, which might be a read error. The read ends 3 residues before the CDR3 terminus; that terminus is restored from the germline J gene. This rearrangement joins TRBV2 to TRBJ2-7, with 8 nucleotides matching TRBD1. The germline CDR1 and CDR2 sequences are SNHLY and FYNNEI. The CDR3 spans 16 residues. CDR3 bases read: TGTGCCAGCAGGGAAGGGGACAGGTTATTTCTCTACGAG. Its protein product is CASREGDRLFLYE. In full, the CDR3 reads CASREGDRLFLYEQYF.

Note on this clone: The CDR3 goes on 3 residues after the read ends, and that part is filled in from the germline J gene. The chain carries TRBV20-1 and TRBJ1-5; 9 bases map to TRBD1. This CDR3 region has 14 residues. Germline CDR1 and CDR2: DFQATT and SNEGSKA (reference sequence). After removal of 4 bases from V and 7 bases from J, the junction contained 8 bases not matched to a gene. The DNA read from the CDR3 is TGCAGTGCTAAACAGGGGGCCGGGACACAGCCC. It specifies CSAKQGAGTQP. The whole CDR3 is CSAKQGAGTQPQHF.